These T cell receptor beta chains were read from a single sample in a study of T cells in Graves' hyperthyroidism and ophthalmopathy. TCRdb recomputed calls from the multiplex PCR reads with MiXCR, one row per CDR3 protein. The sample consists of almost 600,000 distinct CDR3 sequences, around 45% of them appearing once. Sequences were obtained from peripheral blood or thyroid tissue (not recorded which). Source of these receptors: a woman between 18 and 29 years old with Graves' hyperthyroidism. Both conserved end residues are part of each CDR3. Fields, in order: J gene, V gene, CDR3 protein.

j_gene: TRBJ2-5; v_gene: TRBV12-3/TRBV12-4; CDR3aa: CASQRGSGSIYNEQYF
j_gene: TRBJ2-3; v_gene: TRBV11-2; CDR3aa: CASSLYRTLTDMQYF
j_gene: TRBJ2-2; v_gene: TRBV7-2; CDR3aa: CASSLRLASNTGELFF
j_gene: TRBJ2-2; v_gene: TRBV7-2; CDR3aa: CASSPRTSPGGLFF
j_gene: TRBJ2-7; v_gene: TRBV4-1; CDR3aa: CASSQGSATYEQYF
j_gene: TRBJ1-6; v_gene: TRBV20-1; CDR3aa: CSAREPRGQSYNSPLHF
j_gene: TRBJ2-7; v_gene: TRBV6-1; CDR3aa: CASVSNRGYEQYF
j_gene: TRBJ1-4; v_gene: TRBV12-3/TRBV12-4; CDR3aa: CASSLRTGNEKLFF
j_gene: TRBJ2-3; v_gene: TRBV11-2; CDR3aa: CASSPRARATQYF
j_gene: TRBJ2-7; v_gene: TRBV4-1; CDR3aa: CASSLRTSGSIVYEQYF
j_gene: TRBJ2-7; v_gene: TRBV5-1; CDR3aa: CATQRDRDYEQYF
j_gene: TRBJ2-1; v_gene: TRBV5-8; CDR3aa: CASSIGQFISEQFF
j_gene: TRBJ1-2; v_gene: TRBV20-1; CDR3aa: CSAPPVSEKGYTF
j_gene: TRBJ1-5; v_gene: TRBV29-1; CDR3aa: CSLVGQGLDQPQHF
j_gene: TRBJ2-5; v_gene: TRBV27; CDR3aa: CASSSRTVYQETQYF
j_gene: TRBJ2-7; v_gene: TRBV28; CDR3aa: CASSPLQVVYEQYF
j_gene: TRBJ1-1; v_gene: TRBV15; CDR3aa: CATSRVEVNTEAFF
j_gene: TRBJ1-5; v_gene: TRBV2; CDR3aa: CASSEGVGDNQPQHF
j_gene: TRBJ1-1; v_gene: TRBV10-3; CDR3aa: CAISDYSGRGGTEAFF
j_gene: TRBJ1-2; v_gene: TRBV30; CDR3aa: CAWSVMVNNYGYTF
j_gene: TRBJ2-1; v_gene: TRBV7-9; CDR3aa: CASSLGRLLNEQFF
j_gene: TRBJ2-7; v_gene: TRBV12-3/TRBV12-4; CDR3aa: CASGPRDDYEQYF
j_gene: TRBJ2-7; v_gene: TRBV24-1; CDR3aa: CATSDATYGTGGSEQYF
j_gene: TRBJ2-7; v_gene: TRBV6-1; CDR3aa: CASTLRTGTLSEQYF
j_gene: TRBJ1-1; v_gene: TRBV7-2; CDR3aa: CASSLLLQGEAFF
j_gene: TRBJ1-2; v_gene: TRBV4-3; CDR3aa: CASSQDRTYGYTF
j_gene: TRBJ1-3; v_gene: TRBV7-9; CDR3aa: CASSPPRTTRNTIYF
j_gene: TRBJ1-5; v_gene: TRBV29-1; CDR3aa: CSVIQGTQPQHF
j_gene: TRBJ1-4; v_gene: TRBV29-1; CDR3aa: CSVGGTGESTNEKLFF
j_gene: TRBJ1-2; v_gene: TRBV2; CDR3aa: CASSSWDREVGYTF
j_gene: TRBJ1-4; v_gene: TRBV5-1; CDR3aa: CASSPGQVLNEKLFF
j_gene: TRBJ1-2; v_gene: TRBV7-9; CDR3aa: CASSLGTEVRYTF
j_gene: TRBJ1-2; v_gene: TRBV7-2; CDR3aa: CASSLPSGNYGYTF
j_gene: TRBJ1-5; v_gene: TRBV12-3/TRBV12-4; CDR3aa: CASSGGGTGPQPQHF
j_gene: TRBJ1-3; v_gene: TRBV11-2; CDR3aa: CASSFGQPSGNTIYF
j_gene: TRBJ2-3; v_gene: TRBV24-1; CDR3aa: CATSDSGSGADTQYF
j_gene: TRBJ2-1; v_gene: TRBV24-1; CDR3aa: CATSDLQAVSYNEQFF
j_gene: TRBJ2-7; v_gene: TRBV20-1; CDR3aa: CSARGGGEQYF
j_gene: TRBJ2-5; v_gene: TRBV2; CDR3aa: CATGLGQDYQETQYF
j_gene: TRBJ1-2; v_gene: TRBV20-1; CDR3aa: CSALGGEGTYGYTF
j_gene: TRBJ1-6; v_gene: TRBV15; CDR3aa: CATSSLREGDASPLHF
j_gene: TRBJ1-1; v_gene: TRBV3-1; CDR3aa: CASSQGSTGIGFGYTEAFF
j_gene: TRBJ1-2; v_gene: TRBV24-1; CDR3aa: CAWTGETGGFYGYTF
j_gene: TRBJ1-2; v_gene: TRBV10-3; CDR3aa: CAAWTGAVYGYTF
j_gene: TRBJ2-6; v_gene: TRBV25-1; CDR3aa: CAREVGAFGSGANVLTF
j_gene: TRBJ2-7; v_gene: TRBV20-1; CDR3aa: CSASRTQTYEQYF
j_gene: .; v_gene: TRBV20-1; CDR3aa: CSAKTGTSGRAYEQFF
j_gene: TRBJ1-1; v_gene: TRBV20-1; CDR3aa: CSGLTGSDTEAFF
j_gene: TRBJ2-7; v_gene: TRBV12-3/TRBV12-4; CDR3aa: CASSSGFSLGEQYF
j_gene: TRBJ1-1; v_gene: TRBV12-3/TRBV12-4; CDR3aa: CASSLLGGVTFF
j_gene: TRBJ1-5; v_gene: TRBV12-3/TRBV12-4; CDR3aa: CASSFSRIDQPQHF
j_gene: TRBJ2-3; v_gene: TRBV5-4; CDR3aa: CASSSPGEVTDTQYF
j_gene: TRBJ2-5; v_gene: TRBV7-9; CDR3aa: CASSPGTSGSGETQYF
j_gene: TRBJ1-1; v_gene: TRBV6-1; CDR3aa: CAISEGVTEAFF
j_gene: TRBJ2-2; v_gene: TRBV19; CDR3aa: CASSIATVGELFF
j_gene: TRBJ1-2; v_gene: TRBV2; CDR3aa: CASSGGRAYGYTF